These T cell receptor beta chains were read from a single sample in a study of kidney transplant recipient with SARS-CoV-2 infection. MiXCR, applied by TCRdb to the reads, yields one record per CDR3 protein. The sample includes about 250,000 distinct CDR3 sequences, under 30% of them seen just once. The sequenced sample was a blood sample, obtained at baseline and between days 110 and 120 from a kidney transplant recipient. The receptors were sampled from a young adult male patient who had COVID-19 and was a kidney transplant recipient. The T cells may partly be graft donor cells. The CDR3 runs from the conserved cysteine through the conserved F or W. Part of the rows lack a size; the others show once, few, many or a class for expanded clones.

clone_size	v_call	j_call	cdr3_aa
few	TRBV20-1	TRBJ2-1	CSVKDSGLDYNEQFF
-	TRBV6-1	TRBJ1-2	CASSDLGECRKTYGYTF
few	TRBV28	TRBJ2-1	CASSYPVIQSLRNEQFF
-	TRBV7-3	TRBJ2-1	CASNLYVAGLQFF
many	TRBV6-5	TRBJ2-7	CASTLGSGGNSYEQYF
many	TRBV28	TRBJ2-3	CASSLLLSTDTQYF
many	TRBV5-1	TRBJ1-3	CASSLDSGTGVSGNTIYF
many	TRBV19	TRBJ2-7	CASTPSGNSYEQYF
many	TRBV14	TRBJ1-4	CASSRLGVNEKLFF
many	TRBV28	TRBJ2-7	CASSFLGPPGGYEQYF
many	TRBV20-1	TRBJ1-5	CSASPQVVSQPQHF
many	TRBV7-1	TRBJ1-2	CASSHVVHEGKTYGYTF
many	TRBV10-3	TRBJ1-6	CAISEVRGRGKSPLHF
few	TRBV7-9	TRBJ2-1	CASSSRTSQNEQFF
many	TRBV20-1	TRBJ2-7	CSANPGQRRYEQYF
many	TRBV12-3/TRBV12-4	TRBJ1-1	CASLGSWNTEAFF
many	TRBV29-1	TRBJ1-1	CSVGSYEAFF
-	TRBV7-2	TRBJ1-2	CASSDRYRDGKTYGYTF
many	TRBV6-8	TRBJ1-2	CASSHRGRSRKTYGYTF
many	TRBV20-1	TRBJ1-2	CSATTGGNYGYTF
many	TRBV14	TRBJ2-2	CASSQDTGGYTGELFF
many	TRBV28	TRBJ2-4	CASSPLDRSQYF
many	TRBV6-8	TRBJ2-7	CASVPGQGFKYF
many	TRBV5-1	TRBJ1-1	CASSPHEGRVTEAFF
many	TRBV21-1	TRBJ2-3	CASRKPLATVMQDTQYF
-	TRBV4-1	TRBJ2-1	CASSQEDSLSSYNEQFF
many	TRBV12-3/TRBV12-4	TRBJ2-3	CASSLLPDTQYF
-	TRBV6-2/TRBV6-3	TRBJ2-4	CASSYGAGDAKNIQYF
few	TRBV7-9	TRBJ2-3	CASSLGTSGMGTDTQYF
few	TRBV11-2	TRBJ1-2	CASSHTTTSRKTYGYTF
many	TRBV3-1	TRBJ1-2	CASSPRTGGVGGYTF
-	TRBV20-1	TRBJ2-5	CSARDLEGTQETQYF
medium-sized	TRBV10-3	TRBJ2-1	CAISVGNEQFF
many	TRBV28	TRBJ2-7	CASSPSRTSGRYEQYF
many	TRBV7-9	TRBJ1-2	CASSDKRYHGKTYGYTF
few	TRBV20-1	TRBJ2-3	CSAAWPGPGLNTDTQYF
many	TRBV28	TRBJ2-7	CASSLYGTSDYEQYF
-	TRBV20-1	TRBJ1-1	CSAGTGTANTEAFF
many	TRBV5-1	TRBJ1-5	CASRAGDGLSNQPQHF
many	TRBV4-1	TRBJ2-5	CASSLIAGQETQYF
many	TRBV5-5	TRBJ1-2	CASVGRVSRKTYGYTF
many	TRBV4-2	TRBJ2-1	CASSQELIGGSLFF
once	TRBV27	TRBJ2-5	CAGRQDAGTSVSGETQYF
-	TRBV15	TRBJ2-6	CVTSRRGSGANVLTF
many	TRBV28	TRBJ2-5	CASKLGSGGPPQYF
many	TRBV6-1	TRBJ1-2	CASSGKHSMRKTYGYTF
many	TRBV6-9	TRBJ1-2	CASSELTPYGKTYGYTF
many	TRBV23-1	TRBJ1-2	CASSHAELRRKTYGYTF